By proportion, the clone carrying this T cell receptor beta chain is medium-sized. Profiling relied on immunoSEQ multiplex PCR, and the TCRdb table lists in-frame clones only, not all of them. The table lists approximately 20,000 clones, 80% to 90% of them singletons. This entry is derived from a study of OX40 agonist ivuxolimab in advanced cancers. Germline-derived CDR1 and CDR2 are GTSNPN and SVGIG (reference sequence). V gave up 6 bases and J gave up 2 bases, with 5 bases separating them. The CDR3 has 11 residues. The material was CD4+ or CD8+ T cells sorted from blood, obtained in a trial of the OX40 agonist ivuxolimab. The receptor was isolated from an adult with an advanced solid tumor such as melanoma, head and neck, liver or kidney cancer. This sequence joins TRBV30 and TRBJ1-3; D unresolved. The CDR3 bases are TGTGCCTGTGAGACTGGAAACACCATATATTTT. Encoded protein: CACETGNTIYF.